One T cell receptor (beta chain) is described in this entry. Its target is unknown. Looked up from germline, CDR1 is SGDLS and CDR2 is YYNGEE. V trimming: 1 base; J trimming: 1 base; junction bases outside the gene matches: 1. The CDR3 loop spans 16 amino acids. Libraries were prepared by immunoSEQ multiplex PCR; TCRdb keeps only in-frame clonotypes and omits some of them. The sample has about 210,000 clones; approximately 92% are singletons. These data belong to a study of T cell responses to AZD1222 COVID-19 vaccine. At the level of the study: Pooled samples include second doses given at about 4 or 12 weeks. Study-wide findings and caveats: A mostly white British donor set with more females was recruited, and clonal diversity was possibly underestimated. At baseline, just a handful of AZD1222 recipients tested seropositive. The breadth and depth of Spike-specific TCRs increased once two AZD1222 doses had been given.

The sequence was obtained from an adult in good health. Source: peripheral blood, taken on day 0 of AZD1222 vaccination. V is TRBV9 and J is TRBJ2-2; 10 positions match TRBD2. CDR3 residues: CASSVIAGGNTGELFF. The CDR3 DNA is TGTGCCAGCAGCGTAATAGCGGGGGGGAACACCGGGGAGCTGTTTTTT.